This TCR beta chain was sequenced in a study of T-cell memory formation after mild COVID-19 (dated by TCRdb to about 2021). Turning to the overall study: Most TCR sequence clusters were specific to one of the two donors. In a couple of donors, T-cell clones that expanded and contracted after mild COVID-19 were followed by sequencing TCRalpha and TCRbeta repertoires longitudinally. Two young, previously healthy adult volunteers, one female and one male, were included in the cohort. General study outcomes and caveats: Some responding clones were detected in pre-infection memory, suggesting pre-existing cross-reactive memory T cells joined the SARS-CoV-2 response. Whether the second-wave clones peaking on day 37 were SARS-CoV-2 specific was not confirmed. Contracting CD4+ clones were located mainly in the CM and EM memory subsets, whereas CD8+ clones were found to be enriched in EMRA. Only two mild cases were covered by the study, and larger cohorts that include severe cases with pre-infection samples were considered necessary. Clones contracting from day 15 to 85 had balanced CD4/CD8 phenotypes, while a second wave expanding from day 15 to 37 was biased towards CD4+.

The listed sequencing device is Illumina NovaSeq 6000. TCRalpha and TCRbeta cDNA libraries were constructed by 5'RACE with constant-segment primers, with sample barcodes and unique molecular identifiers being introduced. RNA was extracted from every sample with Trizol reagent. Libraries were amplified in two PCR steps, with a second sample barcode and Illumina TruSeq adapters added in the second step. Sequencing of the libraries was done on an Illumina NovaSeq, producing 2 x 150 bp paired-end reads. Per the original workflow: Demultiplexing of reads and collapsing into UMI-guided consensus sequences were performed with migec v1.2.7. Using mixcr v2.1.11, UMI consensuses were aligned to TRA and TRB V and J templates and then assembled into clonotypes. A clonotype was counted as expanded or contracted only when both edgeR and NoisET called the clonotype significant, with the noise models trained on biological replicates. For edgeR calls, the thresholds were a false discovery rate-adjusted p below 0.01 and a log2 fold-change of 1. As an exploratory analysis of dynamics, PCA with hierarchical clustering was applied to max-normalized trajectories of the 1000 most abundant clonotypes. Each responding clone was given a CD4 or CD8 phenotype based on the CD4+ and CD8+ repertoires, which had been sequenced separately. TCRdb handled the public reads itself, with Q25 trimming in fastp and clone calling in MiXCR, and kept productive beta chains. CDR3 protein duplicates are merged, each entry listing the most common genes and DNA. TCRdb, not the original authors, processed these V and J calls. The sample table records 140,000 to 150,000 distinct CDR3 sequences; almost 25% of these occur just once. The ten largest clones add up to less than 25% of the sample.

Ficoll-Paque density gradient centrifugation was used to isolate PBMCs. A few counts support this clonotype. The antigen it recognizes is unknown. No qualities accompany the bases; no much larger clone lies one base away. The sample was PBMCs or a T cell subset sorted from them (not recorded which). This TCR came from an adult woman who had mild COVID-19 (a few samples of this study predate the infection). The sample titles of this study are shuffled in the database, so cell type and time point are left out; the donor was told from shared clones.

The DNA sequence follows: TGTGCCAGCACCCCATGGGCTAACACTGAAGCTTTCTTT. This gives the protein CASTPWANTEAFF. The sequence joins TRBV7-9 to TRBJ1-1; no confident D gene assignment can be made. The germline V gene (reference sequence) provides CDR1 SEHNR and CDR2 FQNEAQ. Between the V and J ends, shortened by 7 bases and 2 bases respectively, the junction contains 11 bases. From the cysteine through the phenylalanine, the CDR3 covers 13 amino acids. Of all the DNA, just the CDR3 is kept, 39 bases in frame from base 1.